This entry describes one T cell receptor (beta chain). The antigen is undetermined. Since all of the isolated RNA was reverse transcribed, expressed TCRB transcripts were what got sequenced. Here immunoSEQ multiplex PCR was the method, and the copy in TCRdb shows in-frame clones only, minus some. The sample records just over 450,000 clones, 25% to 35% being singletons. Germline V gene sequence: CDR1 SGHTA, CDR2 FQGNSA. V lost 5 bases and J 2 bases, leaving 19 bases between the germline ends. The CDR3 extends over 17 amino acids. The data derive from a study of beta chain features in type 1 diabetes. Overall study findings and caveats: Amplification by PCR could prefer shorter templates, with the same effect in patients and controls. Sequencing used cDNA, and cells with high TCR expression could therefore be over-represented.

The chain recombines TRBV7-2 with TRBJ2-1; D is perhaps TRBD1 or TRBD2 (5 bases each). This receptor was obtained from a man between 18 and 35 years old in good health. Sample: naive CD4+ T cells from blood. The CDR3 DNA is TGTGCCAGCAGCCCTAGATGGTGGAAGGGACCCTACAATGAGCAGTTCTTC. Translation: CASSPRWWKGPYNEQFF.